Reported below is one TCR beta chain. This receptor's antigen is unknown. No qualities accompany the bases; no much larger clone lies one base away. This record comes from a study of T-cell memory formation after mild COVID-19 (TCRdb year 2021). With respect to the entire study: TCR sequence clusters from the two donors were largely donor specific. T-cell clones expanding and contracting after mild COVID-19 in two donors were tracked by longitudinal TCRalpha and TCRbeta repertoire sequencing. The cohort was made up of two young adult volunteers, one female and one male, who were previously healthy.

Ficoll-Paque density gradient centrifugation was used to isolate PBMCs. Overall study results and their limits: Only a couple of mild cases were covered by the study, and larger cohorts that include severe cases with pre-infection samples were considered necessary. From day 15 to 85, contracting clones showed balanced CD4/CD8 phenotypes, whereas a second wave of clones that expanded from day 15 to 37 leaned towards CD4+. Contracting CD4+ clones were located mainly in the CM and EM memory subsets, whereas CD8+ clones were found to be enriched in EMRA. Some responding clones were detected in pre-infection memory, suggesting pre-existing cross-reactive memory T cells joined the SARS-CoV-2 response. SARS-CoV-2 specificity of the second-wave clones peaking on day 37 was not confirmed.

CDR3 length: 14 amino acids, cysteine to phenylalanine. The sequence is cut down to CDR3 DNA, 42 bases in frame from base 1. Trimming takes 0 bases off V and 4 bases off J; junction bases not matched to a gene: 4. From the germline V gene (reference sequence), CDR1 is DFQATT and CDR2 is SNEGSKA. The reads were generated on an Illumina NovaSeq 6000. TCRalpha and TCRbeta cDNA libraries were built by 5'RACE with constant-segment primers, adding sample barcodes and unique molecular identifiers. RNA was extracted from every sample with Trizol reagent. The libraries were amplified in two PCR steps, and the second step added a second sample barcode and Illumina TruSeq adapters. Libraries were sequenced on an Illumina NovaSeq with 2 x 150 bp paired-end reads. In the paper's pipeline: With migec v1.2.7, reads were demultiplexed and then collapsed into UMI-guided consensus sequences. Using mixcr v2.1.11, UMI consensuses were aligned to TRA and TRB V and J templates and then assembled into clonotypes. Clonotypes were classified as expanded or contracted when called significant by both edgeR and NoisET, with noise models trained on biological replicates. For edgeR calls, the cutoffs were a false discovery rate-adjusted p below 0.01 and a log2 fold-change threshold of 1. As an exploratory analysis of dynamics, max-normalized trajectories of the 1000 most abundant clonotypes were examined by PCA with hierarchical clustering. Each responding clone was given a CD4 or CD8 phenotype based on the CD4+ and CD8+ repertoires, which had been sequenced separately. Through fastp at Q25 and MiXCR, TCRdb rebuilt clones from the public reads, retaining in-frame beta chains. Each entry is one CDR3 protein sequence, shown with its most common DNA and genes. In this record, the V and J calls reflect TCRdb's handling and not the investigators' own analysis. The sample table holds 400,000 or so distinct CDR3 sequences, of which about 21% were seen once. Approximately 12% of the sample is taken by the ten largest.

This receptor was obtained from an adult woman who had mild COVID-19 (a few samples of this study predate the infection). The sample titles of this study are shuffled in the database, so cell type and time point are left out; the donor was told from shared clones. Sequencing was done on a sample of PBMCs or a T cell subset sorted from them (not recorded which). Here the chain combines TRBV20-1 and TRBJ1-1, and 8 junction bases match TRBD1. The bases are TGCAGTGCTAGAGACCCAGGGGGCGGCACTGAAGCTTTCTTT. This codes for CSARDPGGGTEAFF.